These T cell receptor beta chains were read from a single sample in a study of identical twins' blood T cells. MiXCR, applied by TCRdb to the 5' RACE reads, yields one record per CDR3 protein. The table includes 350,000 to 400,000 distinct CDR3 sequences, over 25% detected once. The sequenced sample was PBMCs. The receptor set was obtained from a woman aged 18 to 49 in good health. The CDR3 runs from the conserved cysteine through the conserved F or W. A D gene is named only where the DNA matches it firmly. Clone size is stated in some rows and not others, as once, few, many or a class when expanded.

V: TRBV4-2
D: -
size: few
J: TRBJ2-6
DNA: TGTGCCAGCAGCCAAGATGTCTACTCTGGGGCCAACGTCCTGACTTTC
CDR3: CASSQDVYSGANVLTF

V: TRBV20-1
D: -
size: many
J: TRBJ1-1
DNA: TGCAGTGCCACCCCCGGAACTGAAGCTTTCTTT
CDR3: CSATPGTEAFF

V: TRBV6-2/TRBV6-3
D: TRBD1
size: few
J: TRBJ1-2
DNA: TGTGCCAGCAGTTGGACAGGGGAAGGCTACACCTTC
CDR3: CASSWTGEGYTF

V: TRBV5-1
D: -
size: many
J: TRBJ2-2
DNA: TGCGCCAGCAGCTTCGGAGGGGGCACCGGGGAGCTGTTTTTT
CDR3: CASSFGGGTGELFF

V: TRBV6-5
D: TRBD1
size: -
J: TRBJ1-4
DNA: TGTGCCAGCAGTTACAATGCAGGGGGAGTGAATGAAAAACTGTTTTTT
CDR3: CASSYNAGGVNEKLFF

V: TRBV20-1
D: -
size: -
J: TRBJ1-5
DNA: TGCAGTGCTAGAGAGCAGGGCCATAGCAATCAGCCCCAGCATTTT
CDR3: CSAREQGHSNQPQHF

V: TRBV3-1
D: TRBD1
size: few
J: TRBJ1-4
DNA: TGTGCCAGCAGTCCCCGGACAGGGCTTCGGGAAAAACTGTTTTTT
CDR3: CASSPRTGLREKLFF

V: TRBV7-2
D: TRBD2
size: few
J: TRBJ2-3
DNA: TGTGCCAGCAGCTTAGGCGGGGGGGCCACAGATACGCAGTATTTT
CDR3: CASSLGGGATDTQYF

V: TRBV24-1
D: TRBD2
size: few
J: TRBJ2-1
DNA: TGTGCCACCAGCCCTGGGACTAGAGGGGTAGATGAGCAGTTCTTC
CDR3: CATSPGTRGVDEQFF

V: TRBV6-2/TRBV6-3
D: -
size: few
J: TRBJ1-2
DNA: TGTGCCAGCAGTTACACGACAGGCCTTAACTATGGCTACACCTTC
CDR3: CASSYTTGLNYGYTF

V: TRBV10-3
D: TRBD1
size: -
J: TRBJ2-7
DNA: TGTGCCATCAGCTTAGACAGGGATGGAGGCGAGCAGTACTTC
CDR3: CAISLDRDGGEQYF

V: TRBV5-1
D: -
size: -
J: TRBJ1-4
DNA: TGCGCCAGCTGCGAGGTGGGAGGACTGAATGAAAAACTGTTTTTT
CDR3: CASCEVGGLNEKLFF

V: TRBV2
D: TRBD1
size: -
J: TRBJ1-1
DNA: TGTGCCAGAGAACAGGGGGCGCCGGACACTGAAGCTTTCTTT
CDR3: CAREQGAPDTEAFF

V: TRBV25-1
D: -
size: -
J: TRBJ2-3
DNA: TGTGCCAGCAGGCGAGGGTGGGATACGCAGTATTTT
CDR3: CASRRGWDTQYF

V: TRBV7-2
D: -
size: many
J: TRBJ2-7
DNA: TGTGCCAGCAGCTTAGATTTAGGTCCCTCCTACGAGCAGTACTTC
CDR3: CASSLDLGPSYEQYF

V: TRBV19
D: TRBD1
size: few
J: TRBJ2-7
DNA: TGTGCCAGTAAATTCCGGACAGGGCTATCCTACGAGCAGTACTTC
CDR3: CASKFRTGLSYEQYF

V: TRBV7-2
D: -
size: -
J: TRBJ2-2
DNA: TGTGCCAGCAGCTCGTCTTTACTAGCGAACACCGGGGAGCTGTTTTTT
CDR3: CASSSSLLANTGELFF